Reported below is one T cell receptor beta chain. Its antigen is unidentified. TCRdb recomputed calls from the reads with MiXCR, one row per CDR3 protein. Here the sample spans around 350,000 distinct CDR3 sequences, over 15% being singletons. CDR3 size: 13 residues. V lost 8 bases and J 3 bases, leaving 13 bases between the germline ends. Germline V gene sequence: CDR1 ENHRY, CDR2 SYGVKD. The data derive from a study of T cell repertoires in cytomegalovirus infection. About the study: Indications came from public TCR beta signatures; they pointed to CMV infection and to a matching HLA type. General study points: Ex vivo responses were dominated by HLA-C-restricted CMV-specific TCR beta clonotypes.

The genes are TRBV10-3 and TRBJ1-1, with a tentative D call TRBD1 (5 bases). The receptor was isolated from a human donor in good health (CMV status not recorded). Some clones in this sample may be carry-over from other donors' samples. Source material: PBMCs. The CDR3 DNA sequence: TGTGCCATCCGCAATCGGGGGGACACTGAAGCTTTCTTT. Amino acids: CAIRNRGDTEAFF.